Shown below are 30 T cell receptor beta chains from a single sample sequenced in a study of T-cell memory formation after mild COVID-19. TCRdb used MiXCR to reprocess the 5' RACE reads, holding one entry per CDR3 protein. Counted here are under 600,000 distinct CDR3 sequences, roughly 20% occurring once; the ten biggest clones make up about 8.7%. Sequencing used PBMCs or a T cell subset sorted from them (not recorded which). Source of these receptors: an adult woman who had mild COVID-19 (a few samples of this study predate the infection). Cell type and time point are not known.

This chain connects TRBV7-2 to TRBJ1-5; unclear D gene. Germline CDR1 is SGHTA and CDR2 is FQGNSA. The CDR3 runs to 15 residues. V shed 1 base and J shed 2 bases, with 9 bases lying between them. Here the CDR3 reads CASSLGGVGNQPQHF. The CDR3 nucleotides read TGTGCCAGCAGCTTAGGTGGAGTTGGCAATCAGCCCCAGCATTTT.

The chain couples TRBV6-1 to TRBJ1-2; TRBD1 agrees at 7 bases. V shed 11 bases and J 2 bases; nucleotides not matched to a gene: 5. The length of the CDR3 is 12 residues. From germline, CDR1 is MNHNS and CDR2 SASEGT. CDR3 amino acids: CAVRGMNYGYTF. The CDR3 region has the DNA TGTGCCGTCAGGGGGATGAACTATGGCTACACCTTC.

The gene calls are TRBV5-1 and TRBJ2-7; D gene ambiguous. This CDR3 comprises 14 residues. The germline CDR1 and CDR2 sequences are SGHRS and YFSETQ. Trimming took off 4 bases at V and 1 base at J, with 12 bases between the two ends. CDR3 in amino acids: CASSTAPQSYEQYF. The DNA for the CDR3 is TGCGCCAGCAGCACCGCCCCGCAATCCTACGAGCAGTACTTC.

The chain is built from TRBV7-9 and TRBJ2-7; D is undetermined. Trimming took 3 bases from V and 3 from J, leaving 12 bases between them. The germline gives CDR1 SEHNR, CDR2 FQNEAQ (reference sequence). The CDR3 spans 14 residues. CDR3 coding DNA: TGTGCCAGCAGCTTTCGAGAGAGAGGCTACGAGCAGTACTTC. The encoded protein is CASSFRERGYEQYF.

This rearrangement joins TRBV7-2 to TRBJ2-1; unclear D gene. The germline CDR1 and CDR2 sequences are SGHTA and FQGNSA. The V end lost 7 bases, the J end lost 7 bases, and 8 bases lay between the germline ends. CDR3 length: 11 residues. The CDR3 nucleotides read TGTGCCAGCATCTTGAGGAATGAGCAGTTCTTC. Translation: CASILRNEQFF. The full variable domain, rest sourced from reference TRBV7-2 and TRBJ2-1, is GAGVSQSPSNKVTEKGKDVELRCDPISGHTALYWYRQSLGQGLEFLIYFQGNSAPDKSGLPSDRFSAERTGGSVSTLTIQRTQQEDSAVYLCASILRNEQFFGPGTRLTVL.

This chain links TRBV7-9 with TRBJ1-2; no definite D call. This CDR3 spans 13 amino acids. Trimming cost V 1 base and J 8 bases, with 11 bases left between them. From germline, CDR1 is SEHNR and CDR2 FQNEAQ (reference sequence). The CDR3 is CASSLDQLIGYTF. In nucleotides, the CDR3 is TGTGCCAGCAGCTTAGACCAACTAATCGGCTACACCTTC.

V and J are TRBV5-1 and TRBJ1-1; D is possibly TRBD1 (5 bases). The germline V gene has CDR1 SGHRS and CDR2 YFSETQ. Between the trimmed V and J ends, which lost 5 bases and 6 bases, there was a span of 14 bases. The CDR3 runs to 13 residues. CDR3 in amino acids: CASRGAEDAEAFF. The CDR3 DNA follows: TGCGCCAGCAGAGGGGCTGAGGATGCTGAAGCTTTCTTT.

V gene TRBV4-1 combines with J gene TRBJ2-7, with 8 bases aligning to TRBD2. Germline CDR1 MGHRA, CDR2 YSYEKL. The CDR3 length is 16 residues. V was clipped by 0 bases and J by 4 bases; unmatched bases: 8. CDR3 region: CASSQEVAGLTYEQYF. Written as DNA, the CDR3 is TGCGCCAGCAGCCAAGAGGTAGCGGGATTGACATACGAGCAGTACTTC.

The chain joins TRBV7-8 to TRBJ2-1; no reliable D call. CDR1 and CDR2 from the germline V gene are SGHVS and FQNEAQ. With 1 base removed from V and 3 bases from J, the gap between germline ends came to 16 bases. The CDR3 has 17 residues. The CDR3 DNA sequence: TGTGCCAGCAGCTTAGTTGTGGTCGGGCCGGACTACAATGAGCAGTTCTTC. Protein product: CASSLVVVGPDYNEQFF.

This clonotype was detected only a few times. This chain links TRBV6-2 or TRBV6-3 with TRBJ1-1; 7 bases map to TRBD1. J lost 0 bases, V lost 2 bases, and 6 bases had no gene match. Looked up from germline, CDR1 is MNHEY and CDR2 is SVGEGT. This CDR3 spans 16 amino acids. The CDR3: CASSYRRGQMNTEAFF. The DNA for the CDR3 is TGTGCCAGCAGTTACCGACGGGGACAGATGAACACTGAAGCTTTCTTT.

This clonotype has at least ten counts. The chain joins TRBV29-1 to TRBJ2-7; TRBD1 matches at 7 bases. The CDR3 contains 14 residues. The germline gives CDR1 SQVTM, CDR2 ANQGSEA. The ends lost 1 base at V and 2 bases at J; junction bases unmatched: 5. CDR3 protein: CSVEGDSNTYEQYF. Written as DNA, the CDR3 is TGCAGCGTTGAAGGGGACAGCAATACCTACGAGCAGTACTTC.

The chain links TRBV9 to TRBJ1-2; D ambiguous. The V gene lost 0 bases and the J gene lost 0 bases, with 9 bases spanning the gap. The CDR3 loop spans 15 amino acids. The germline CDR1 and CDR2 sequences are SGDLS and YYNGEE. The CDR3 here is CASSVDVGPNYGYTF. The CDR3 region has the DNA TGTGCCAGCAGCGTAGACGTGGGTCCTAACTATGGCTACACCTTC. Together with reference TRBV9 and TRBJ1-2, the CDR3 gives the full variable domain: DSGVTQTPKHLITATGQRVTLRCSPRSGDLSVYWYQQSLDQGLQFLIQYYNGEERAKGNILERFSAQQFPDLHSELNLSSLELGDSALYFCASSVDVGPNYGYTFGSGTRLTVV.

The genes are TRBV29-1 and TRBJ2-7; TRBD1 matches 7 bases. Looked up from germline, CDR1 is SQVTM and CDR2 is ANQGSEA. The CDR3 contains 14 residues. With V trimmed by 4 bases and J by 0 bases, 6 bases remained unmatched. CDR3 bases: TGCAGCGTTGTCAGGGACAGCTACTCCTACGAGCAGTACTTC. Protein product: CSVVRDSYSYEQYF.

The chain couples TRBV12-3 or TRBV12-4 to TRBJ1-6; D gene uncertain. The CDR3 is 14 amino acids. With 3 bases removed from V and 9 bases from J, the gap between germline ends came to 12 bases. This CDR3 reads CASSLGPGRSPLHF. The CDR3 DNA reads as TGTGCCAGCAGTTTGGGCCCGGGCCGTTCACCCCTCCACTTT.

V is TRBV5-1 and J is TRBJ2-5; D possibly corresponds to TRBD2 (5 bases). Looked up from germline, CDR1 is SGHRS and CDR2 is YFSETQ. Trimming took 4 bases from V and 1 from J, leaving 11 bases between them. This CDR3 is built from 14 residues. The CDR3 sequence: CASSPEGFQETQYF. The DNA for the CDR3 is TGCGCCAGCAGCCCCGAGGGATTCCAAGAGACCCAGTACTTC.

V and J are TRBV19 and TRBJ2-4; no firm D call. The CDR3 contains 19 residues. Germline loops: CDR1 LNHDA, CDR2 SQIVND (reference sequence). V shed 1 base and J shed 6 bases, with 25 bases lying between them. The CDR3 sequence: CASSIGGARSPKVGNIQYF. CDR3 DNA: TGTGCCAGTAGTATAGGCGGTGCAAGGAGTCCCAAGGTTGGAAACATTCAGTACTTC.

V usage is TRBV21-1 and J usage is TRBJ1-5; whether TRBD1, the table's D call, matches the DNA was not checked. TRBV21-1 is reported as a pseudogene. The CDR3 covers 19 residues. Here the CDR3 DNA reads TGTGCCAGCACCAACGAGTCTTCCTTGACAGGGACATGCAATCAGCCCCAGCATTTT. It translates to CASTNESSLTGTCNQPQHF.

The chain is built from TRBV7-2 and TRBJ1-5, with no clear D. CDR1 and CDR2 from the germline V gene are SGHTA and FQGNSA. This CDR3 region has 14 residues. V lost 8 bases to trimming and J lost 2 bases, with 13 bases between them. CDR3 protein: CASGPAVGNQPQHF. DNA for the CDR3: TGTGCCAGCGGGCCGGCGGTTGGCAATCAGCCCCAGCATTTT. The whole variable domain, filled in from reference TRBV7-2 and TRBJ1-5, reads GAGVSQSPSNKVTEKGKDVELRCDPISGHTALYWYRQSLGQGLEFLIYFQGNSAPDKSGLPSDRFSAERTGGSVSTLTIQRTQQEDSAVYLCASGPAVGNQPQHFGDGTRLSIL.

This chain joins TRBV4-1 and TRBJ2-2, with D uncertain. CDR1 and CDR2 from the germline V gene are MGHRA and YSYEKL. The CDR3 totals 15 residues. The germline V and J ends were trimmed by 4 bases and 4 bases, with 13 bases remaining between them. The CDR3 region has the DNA TGCGCCAGCAGCCTGCGGACCGCTTTCACCGGGGAGCTGTTTTTT. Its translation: CASSLRTAFTGELFF.

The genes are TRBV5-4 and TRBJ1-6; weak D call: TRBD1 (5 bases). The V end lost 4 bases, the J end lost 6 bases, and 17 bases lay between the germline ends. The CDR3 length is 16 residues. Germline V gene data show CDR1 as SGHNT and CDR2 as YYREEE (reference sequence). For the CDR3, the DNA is TGTGCCAGCAGCCCGACCCGGGACTGGACTAATTCACCCCTCCACTTT. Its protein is CASSPTRDWTNSPLHF. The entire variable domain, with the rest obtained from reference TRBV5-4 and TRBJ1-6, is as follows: ETGVTQSPTHLIKTRGQQVTLRCSSQSGHNTVSWYQQALGQGPQFIFQYYREEENGRGNFPPRFSGLQFPNYSSELNVNALELDDSALYLCASSPTRDWTNSPLHFGNGTRLTVT.

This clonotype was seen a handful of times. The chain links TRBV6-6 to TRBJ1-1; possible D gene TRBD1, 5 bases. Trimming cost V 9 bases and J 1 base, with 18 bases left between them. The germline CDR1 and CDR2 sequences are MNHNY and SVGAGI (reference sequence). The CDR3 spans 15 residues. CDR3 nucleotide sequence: TGTGCCAGTTACGGAGGGGCAGGACGGAACACTGAAGCTTTCTTT. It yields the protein CASYGGAGRNTEAFF.

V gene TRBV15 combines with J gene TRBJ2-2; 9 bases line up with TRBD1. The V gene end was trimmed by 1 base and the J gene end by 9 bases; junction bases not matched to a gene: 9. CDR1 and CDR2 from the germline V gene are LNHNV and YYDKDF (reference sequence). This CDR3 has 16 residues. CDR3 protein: CATSRVWDRVPRELFF. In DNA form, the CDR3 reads TGTGCCACCAGCAGAGTATGGGACAGGGTACCCCGGGAGCTGTTTTTT.

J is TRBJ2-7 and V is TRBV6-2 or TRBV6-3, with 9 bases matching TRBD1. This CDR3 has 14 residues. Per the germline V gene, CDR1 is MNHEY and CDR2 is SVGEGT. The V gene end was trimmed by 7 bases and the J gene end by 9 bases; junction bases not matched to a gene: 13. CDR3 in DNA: TGTGCCAGCACCCCACAGGGGGCCGGGGTTGGGCAGTACTTC. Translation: CASTPQGAGVGQYF.

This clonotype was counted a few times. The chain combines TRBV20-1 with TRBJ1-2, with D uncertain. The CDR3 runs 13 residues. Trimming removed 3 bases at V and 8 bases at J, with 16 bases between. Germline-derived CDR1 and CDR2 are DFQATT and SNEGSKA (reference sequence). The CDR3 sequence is CSARDFQNWGYTF. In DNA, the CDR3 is TGCAGTGCTAGGGATTTTCAGAACTGGGGCTACACCTTC.

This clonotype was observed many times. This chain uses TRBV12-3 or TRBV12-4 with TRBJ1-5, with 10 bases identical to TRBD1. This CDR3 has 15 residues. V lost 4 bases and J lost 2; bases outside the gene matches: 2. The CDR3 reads CASSSGTGGNQPQHF. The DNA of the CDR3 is TGTGCCAGCAGTTCGGGGACAGGGGGCAATCAGCCCCAGCATTTT.

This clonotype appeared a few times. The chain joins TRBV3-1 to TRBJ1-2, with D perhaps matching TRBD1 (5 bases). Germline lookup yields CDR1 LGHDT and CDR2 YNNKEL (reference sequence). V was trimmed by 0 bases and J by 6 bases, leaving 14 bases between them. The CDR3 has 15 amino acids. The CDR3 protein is CASSQDRRQGNGYTF. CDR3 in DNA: TGTGCCAGCAGCCAAGATAGGAGGCAGGGCAATGGCTACACCTTC.

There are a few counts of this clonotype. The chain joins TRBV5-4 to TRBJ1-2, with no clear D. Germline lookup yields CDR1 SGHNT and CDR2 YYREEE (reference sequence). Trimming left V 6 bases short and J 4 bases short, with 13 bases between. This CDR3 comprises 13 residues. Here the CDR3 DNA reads TGTGCCAGCACCCATTGGGAGTCCTATGGCTACACCTTC. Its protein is CASTHWESYGYTF. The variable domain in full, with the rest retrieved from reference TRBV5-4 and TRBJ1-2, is ETGVTQSPTHLIKTRGQQVTLRCSSQSGHNTVSWYQQALGQGPQFIFQYYREEENGRGNFPPRFSGLQFPNYSSELNVNALELDDSALYLCASTHWESYGYTFGSGTRLTVV.

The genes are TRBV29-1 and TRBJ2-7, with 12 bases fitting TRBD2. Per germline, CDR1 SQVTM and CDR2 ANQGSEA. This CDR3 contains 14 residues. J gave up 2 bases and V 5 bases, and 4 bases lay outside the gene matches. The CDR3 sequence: CSVLLAGGTYEQYF. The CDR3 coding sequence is TGCAGCGTTCTTCTAGCGGGAGGGACCTACGAGCAGTACTTC.

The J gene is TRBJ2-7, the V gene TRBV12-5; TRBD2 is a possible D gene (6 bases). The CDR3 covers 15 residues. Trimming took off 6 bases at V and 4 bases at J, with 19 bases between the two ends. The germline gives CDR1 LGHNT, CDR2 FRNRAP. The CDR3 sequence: CASGIDYSEGYEQYF. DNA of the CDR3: TGTGCTAGTGGGATCGACTACTCGGAGGGATACGAGCAGTACTTC.

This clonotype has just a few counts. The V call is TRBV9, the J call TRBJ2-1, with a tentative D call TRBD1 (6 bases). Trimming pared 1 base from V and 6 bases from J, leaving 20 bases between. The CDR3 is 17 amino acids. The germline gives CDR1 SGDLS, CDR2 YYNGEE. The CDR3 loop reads CASSVYSSPGAGNEQFF. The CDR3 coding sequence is TGTGCCAGCAGCGTATATTCTAGCCCAGGGGCGGGCAATGAGCAGTTCTTC.